This is a list of T cell receptor beta chains from one sample in a study of T cells in Graves' hyperthyroidism and ophthalmopathy. TCRdb passed the multiplex PCR reads through MiXCR, listing each CDR3 protein once. This table holds 250,000 to 400,000 distinct CDR3 sequences, roughly an eighth found once. Sequenced input: blood. These receptors came from a woman in her forties with Graves' ophthalmopathy. CDR3s include the opening cysteine and the closing phenylalanine or tryptophan. A D gene is named only where the DNA matches it firmly. Size values are once, few and many counts, or a class for expanded clones, and some rows have none.

v_call	j_call	clone_size	d_call	cdr3_length	cdr3_nt	cdr3_aa
TRBV5-1	TRBJ1-6	many	NA	15	TGCGCCAGCAGCTTGGACGGACGGCAAGATTCACCCCTCCACTTT	CASSLDGRQDSPLHF
TRBV20-1	TRBJ2-7	NA	NA	13	TGCAGTGCTAGACCCAGAGGTACCTACGAGCAGTACTTC	CSARPRGTYEQYF
TRBV25-1	TRBJ1-6	NA	TRBD1	16	TGTGCCAGCAGTCTTTACCGGGACAGGGGAAATTCACCCCTCCACTTT	CASSLYRDRGNSPLHF
TRBV2	TRBJ2-5	NA	TRBD1	14	TGTGCCAGCAGTTACACAGGGGGACAAGAGACCCAGTACTTC	CASSYTGGQETQYF
TRBV28	TRBJ1-2	NA	NA	14	TGTGCCAGCAGTTTATTGGGATCAGGTCGTGGCTACACCTTC	CASSLLGSGRGYTF
TRBV20-1	TRBJ2-7	few	TRBD1	15	TGCAGTGCTAAACCTACAGGGGGCGAGTGGTACGAGCAGTACTTC	CSAKPTGGEWYEQYF
TRBV28	TRBJ2-2	few	TRBD1	15	TGTGCCAGCAGCCCCGGGGCAGGGGGACCCGGGGAGCTGTTTTTT	CASSPGAGGPGELFF
TRBV5-1	TRBJ2-5	NA	TRBD1	15	TGCGCCAGCAGCTTGGCCCCAGGGGGTTACGAGACCCAGTACTTC	CASSLAPGGYETQYF
TRBV2	TRBJ1-5	many	NA	20	TGTGCCAGCAGTGACAAAATTGTTCCCGGAGGGGATTATAGCAATCAGCCCCAGCATTTT	CASSDKIVPGGDYSNQPQHF
TRBV6-1	TRBJ2-7	many	TRBD2	13	TGTGCCACTTCGGCTAGCGGTCTCTACGAGCAGTACTTC	CATSASGLYEQYF
TRBV6-1	TRBJ2-7	many	NA	15	TGTGCCAGCAGCCCGGGTAGTTTAGGGTCCTACGAGCAGTACTTC	CASSPGSLGSYEQYF
TRBV10-1	TRBJ2-2	NA	TRBD2	16	TGCGCCAGCAGTGATTGGGCTAGCGGGAGCACCGGGGAGCTGTTTTTT	CASSDWASGSTGELFF
TRBV19	TRBJ2-2	NA	NA	14	TGTGCCAGTAGTATTGGGTTGGACACCGGGGAGCTGTTTTTT	CASSIGLDTGELFF
TRBV10-1	TRBJ2-7	many	TRBD1	15	TGCGCCAGCAGTATAGGGACAGGGCCAACCTACGAGCAGTACTTC	CASSIGTGPTYEQYF
TRBV7-9	TRBJ1-6	many	TRBD1	16	TGTGCCAGCAGCTTAACGGCCGGGACAGGGGTTTCACCCCTCCACTTT	CASSLTAGTGVSPLHF
TRBV9	TRBJ2-1	many	TRBD2	15	TGTGCCAGCAGCGTAGGTGGGGGAGGGCCCTATGAGCAGTTCTTC	CASSVGGGGPYEQFF
TRBV28	TRBJ2-7	NA	NA	15	TGTGCCAGCACCACCCCCGTGCGTCCGGGCTACGAGCAGTACTTC	CASTTPVRPGYEQYF
TRBV29-1	TRBJ2-2	many	NA	14	TGCAGCGTTGGGACACCTCTCGACACCGGGGAGCTGTTTTTT	CSVGTPLDTGELFF